This T cell receptor beta chain is drawn from a study of vaccination and CD4 T cells after COVID-19. Across the whole study: Median time from COVID diagnosis to post-COVID sampling was about 100 days (35 to 161).

Cultured CD4+ T cell DNA was sequenced using the Oncomine TCR Beta short-read assay. A single record per CDR3 protein comes from TCRdb applying MiXCR to the PCR reads. The table shows more than 9,500 distinct CDR3 sequences, with roughly 60% occurring only once. The treatment: roughly ten-day PBMC culture with coronavirus spike peptide pools or control peptides (ViraFEST assay). The ViraFEST method relied on peptide pools to expand antigen-specific T cells, followed by TCR sequencing. Wells that each held around 2 million PBMCs were cultured with roughly 9.8 IU/ml IL-2 and 7.5 to 10 ug/ml peptide pools. On days 3 and 7, half the medium was swapped for fresh IL-2-containing medium. The germline gives CDR1 MRHNA, CDR2 SNTAGT. V dropped 4 bases and J dropped 5 bases, with 9 bases sitting between them. The CDR3 has 13 residues. This clonotype was counted between two and nine times. Antigen: not known.

The source is a human donor who had recovered from COVID-19. The sequenced material came from CD4+ T cells from blood, cultured in vitro. The chain is built from TRBV6-4 and TRBJ1-5; D is uncertain. The CDR3 DNA is TGTGCCAGCAGTGCCGAGACGGATCAGCCCCAGCATTTT. Translation: CASSAETDQPQHF.